The rows below give T cell receptor beta chains drawn from one sample of a study of identical twins. TCRdb fed the 5' RACE reads into MiXCR, producing one record per CDR3 protein. The table records about 450,000 distinct CDR3 sequences, 15% to 20% of them present only once. The sequenced material came from naive T cells sorted from blood. The receptors originated from a man aged 45-65 years in good health. The CDR3 runs from the conserved cysteine through the conserved F or W. The D gene is left open where the match is weak. Clone size is not always given. Where it is, it says once, few, many or a class for expanded clones.

13	-	TRBJ1-2	TRBV27	-	CASSYRGDYGYTF	TGTGCCAGCAGTTATCGCGGAGACTATGGCTACACCTTC
15	-	TRBJ1-6	TRBV4-1	-	CASSQETTVNSPLHF	TGCGCCAGCAGCCAAGAGACAACAGTTAATTCACCCCTCCACTTT
15	-	TRBJ2-1	TRBV28	TRBD2	CASSFGAGGHNEQFF	TGTGCCAGCAGTTTTGGAGCGGGGGGCCACAATGAGCAGTTCTTC
12	few	TRBJ2-5	TRBV29-1	-	CSVGRRQETQYF	TGCAGCGTAGGACGCCGCCAAGAGACCCAGTACTTC
14	many	TRBJ1-1	TRBV6-5	-	CASSYSFMNTEAFF	TGTGCCAGCAGTTACTCGTTTATGAACACTGAAGCTTTCTTT
15	-	TRBJ2-7	TRBV25-1	TRBD1	CASSPGQGITYEQYF	TGTGCCAGCAGCCCGGGACAGGGGATTACCTACGAGCAGTACTTC
15	many	TRBJ1-6	TRBV12-3/TRBV12-4	-	CASSLDAVVNSPLHF	TGTGCCAGCAGTTTAGACGCGGTGGTGAATTCACCCCTCCACTTT
16	-	TRBJ2-4	TRBV6-2/TRBV6-3	-	CASSPLEIRAKNIQYF	TGTGCCAGCAGCCCCTTAGAAATCCGGGCCAAAAACATTCAGTACTTC
15	-	TRBJ2-1	TRBV5-1	TRBD2	CASSLASSGVNEQFF	TGCGCCAGCAGCTTGGCCTCTAGCGGAGTGAATGAGCAGTTCTTC
15	-	TRBJ2-1	TRBV30	TRBD2	CAWSGLAGDYNEQFF	TGTGCCTGGAGTGGGTTAGCGGGAGACTACAATGAGCAGTTCTTC
15	many	TRBJ1-2	TRBV3-1	-	CASSQDVQGPGGYTF	TGTGCCAGCAGCCAAGATGTGCAGGGCCCTGGTGGCTACACCTTC
14	-	TRBJ2-1	TRBV11-2	-	CASSLDRSPNEQFF	TGTGCCAGCAGCTTAGATCGCTCCCCCAATGAGCAGTTCTTC
14	-	TRBJ2-1	TRBV21-1	-	CASPCRDWYNEQFF	TGTGCCAGCCCCTGCCGGGATTGGTACAATGAGCAGTTCTTC
13	-	TRBJ2-1	TRBV28	TRBD1	CASSTTGGGEQFF	TGTGCCAGCAGTACCACAGGGGGCGGCGAGCAGTTCTTC
12	many	TRBJ2-7	TRBV29-1	TRBD1	CSARDSQYEQYF	TGCAGCGCCCGGGACAGCCAGTACGAGCAGTACTTC
14	-	TRBJ1-1	TRBV7-9	TRBD1	CASSLWSKQGMPFF	TGTGCCAGCAGCTTATGGTCTAAACAGGGGATGCCTTTCTTT
13	many	TRBJ2-7	TRBV20-1	TRBD2	CSARSSGRYEQYF	TGCAGTGCTAGATCTAGCGGGAGGTACGAGCAGTACTTC
14	few	TRBJ2-3	TRBV4-1	-	CASSRRGESDTQYF	TGCGCCAGCAGCCGGAGAGGGGAGTCAGATACGCAGTATTTT
16	few	TRBJ1-1	TRBV28	TRBD1	CASSMRQGIPGTEAFF	TGTGCCAGCAGTATGAGACAGGGAATACCTGGAACTGAAGCTTTCTTT
13	few	TRBJ2-1	TRBV4-3	-	CASSTGSYNEQFF	TGCGCCAGCAGCACAGGTTCCTACAATGAGCAGTTCTTC
15	many	TRBJ2-7	TRBV5-1	-	CASRPFSERSGEQYF	TGCGCCAGCCGCCCTTTCTCCGAGAGAAGTGGGGAGCAGTACTTC
13	few	TRBJ2-5	TRBV29-1	TRBD2	CSVTQGGLETQYF	TGCAGCGTGACCCAGGGAGGGTTAGAGACCCAGTACTTC